This T cell receptor (beta chain) derives from a study of CD8 T cells in ankylosing spondylitis. This clonotype was recorded a few times. Its antigen is still unknown. Study-wide points: The study identified a TCR beta motif of seven or eight highly homologous variants that appeared characteristic of ankylosing spondylitis blood.

For TCR beta, libraries came from quantitative 5'-RACE with molecular barcodes. MiXCR was run by TCRdb on the 5' RACE reads, yielding one entry per CDR3 protein. The table lists approximately 150,000 distinct CDR3 sequences, more than 15% of them singletons. The CDR3 runs 14 residues. Trimming took 11 bases from V and 0 from J; bases not matched to a gene: 8. From germline, CDR1 is MNHEY and CDR2 SMNVEV (reference sequence). The chain employs TRBV27 and TRBJ2-7, with 9 bases lining up with TRBD1. This receptor was taken from a male donor with ankylosing spondylitis. The sample taken for sequencing was blood, either unsorted or a sorted T cell fraction (not recorded which). The CDR3, as DNA: TGTGCCTCTACCGGGACAGGGAACTCCTACGAGCAGTACTTC. It codes for CASTGTGNSYEQYF.